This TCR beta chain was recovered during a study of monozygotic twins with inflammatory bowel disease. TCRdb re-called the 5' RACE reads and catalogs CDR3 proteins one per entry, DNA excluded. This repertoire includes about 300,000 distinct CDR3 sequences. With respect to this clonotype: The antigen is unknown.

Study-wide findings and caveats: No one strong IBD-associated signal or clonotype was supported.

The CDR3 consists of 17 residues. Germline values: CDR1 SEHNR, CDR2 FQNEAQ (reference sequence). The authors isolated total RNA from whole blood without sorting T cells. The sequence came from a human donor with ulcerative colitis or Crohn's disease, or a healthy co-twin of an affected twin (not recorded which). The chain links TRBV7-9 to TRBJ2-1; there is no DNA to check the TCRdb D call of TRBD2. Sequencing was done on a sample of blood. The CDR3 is CASSLASSAGGSVRQFF. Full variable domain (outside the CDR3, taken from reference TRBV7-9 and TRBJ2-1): DTGVSQNPRHKITKRGQNVTFRCDPISEHNRLYWYRQTLGQGPEFLTYFQNEAQLEKSRLLSDRFSAERPKGSFSTLEIQRTEQGDSAMYLCASSLASSAGGSVRQFFGPGTRLTVL.